The 16 T cell receptor beta chains given below trace back to one sample, sequenced in a study of T cells after yellow fever vaccination. TCRdb reanalysed the 5' RACE reads using MiXCR and keeps one entry per CDR3 protein. The sample has some 600,000 distinct CDR3 sequences; 10% to 15% are singletons. The starting material was PBMCs, obtained on the day of the yellow fever booster vaccination. The receptors originated from a young man who received the YFV17D yellow fever vaccine.

This clonotype was seen more than once but under ten times. The rearrangement uses TRBV3-1 and TRBJ2-7, with 13 bases matching TRBD2. Looked up from germline, CDR1 is LGHDT and CDR2 is YNNKEL (reference sequence). The junction had 7 bases not matched to a gene; V was cut back by 3 bases and J by 2 bases. The CDR3 length is 17 residues. Here the CDR3 DNA reads TGTGCCAGCAGCCATGGGACTAGCGGGACTGATACCTACGAGCAGTACTTC. Its protein is CASSHGTSGTDTYEQYF.

The table lists this clonotype with a few counts. The chain recombines TRBV10-3 with TRBJ2-2; no reliable D call. The CDR3 is made up of 14 amino acids. Germline V gene sequence: CDR1 ENHRY, CDR2 SYGVKD. The V end lost 4 bases, the J end lost 0 bases, and 6 bases lay between the germline ends. The CDR3 DNA reads TGTGCCATCAGTGGAACAGCGAACACCGGGGAGCTGTTTTTT. It yields the protein CAISGTANTGELFF.

This clonotype was observed at least ten times. The genes are TRBV3-1 and TRBJ2-4; D is undetermined. This CDR3 region has 18 residues. Germline V CDR1 and CDR2: LGHDT, YNNKEL (reference sequence). Trimming shortened V by 0 bases and J by 0 bases, and 15 bases separated the two germline ends. CDR3: CASSQDHRLMVAKNIQYF. Here the CDR3 DNA reads TGTGCCAGCAGCCAAGATCACCGGTTGATGGTAGCCAAAAACATTCAGTACTTC.

The CDR3 DNA follows: TGTGCCAGCAGCCCGGGGGCCTTTGATACGCAGTATTTT. This translates into CASSPGAFDTQYF. This chain joins TRBV7-9 and TRBJ2-3, with D perhaps TRBD1 or TRBD2 (6 bases each). The ends were cut back, 5 bases at V and 6 bases at J, with 12 bases in the middle. CDR3 size: 13 residues. Germline values: CDR1 SEHNR, CDR2 FQNEAQ (reference sequence). Based on the CDR3 plus reference TRBV7-9 and TRBJ2-3, the full variable domain is DTGVSQNPRHKITKRGQNVTFRCDPISEHNRLYWYRQTLGQGPEFLTYFQNEAQLEKSRLLSDRFSAERPKGSFSTLEIQRTEQGDSAMYLCASSPGAFDTQYFGPGTRLTVL.

This CDR3 reads CATSRGPGSPLHF. The CDR3 region has the DNA TGTGCCACCAGCAGAGGTCCAGGGTCACCCCTCCACTTT. This chain uses TRBV15 with TRBJ1-6; D may be TRBD1 (5 bases). The CDR3 runs to 13 residues. The germline V and J ends were trimmed by 1 base and 10 bases, with 8 bases remaining between them. The germline CDR1 and CDR2 sequences are LNHNV and YYDKDF (reference sequence).

This clonotype was counted between two and nine times. This chain links TRBV28 with TRBJ2-7, with 8 bases identical to TRBD1. The V and J ends lost 3 bases and 3 bases, in that order; junction bases with no gene match: 7. CDR1 and CDR2 from the germline V gene are MDHEN and SYDVKM. This CDR3 spans 15 amino acids. The CDR3 loop is CASSFIRTGSYEQYF. In nucleotides, the CDR3 is TGTGCCAGCAGTTTCATTAGGACAGGGAGCTACGAGCAGTACTTC.

This clonotype was counted ten times or more. V usage is TRBV7-9 and J usage is TRBJ1-5, with 11 positions matching TRBD1. This CDR3 is built from 15 residues. Germline V gene sequence: CDR1 SEHNR, CDR2 FQNEAQ (reference sequence). V dropped 5 bases and J dropped 7; count of bases not matched to a gene: 7. The CDR3 sequence is CASSRTGGSEQPQHF. CDR3 DNA sequence: TGTGCCAGCAGCCGGACAGGGGGCAGCGAGCAGCCCCAGCATTTT.

The rearrangement joins TRBV5-1 to TRBJ2-5; no reliable D call. Between the trimmed V and J ends, which lost 5 bases and 0 bases, there was a span of 11 bases. Per the germline V gene, CDR1 is SGHRS and CDR2 is YFSETQ. The CDR3 totals 14 residues. CDR3 sequence (DNA): TGCGCCAGCAGTTCATTGTCGTACCAAGAGACCCAGTACTTC. Translated, it gives CASSSLSYQETQYF.

The chain employs TRBV12-3 or TRBV12-4 and TRBJ1-1; D is undetermined. The CDR3 is 13 amino acids. V was cut by 5 bases and J by 4 bases, with 11 bases left in between. CDR3 loop: CASSRVRVTEAFF. The CDR3 DNA is TGTGCCAGCAGTAGGGTGCGGGTCACTGAAGCTTTCTTT.

This chain connects TRBV18 to TRBJ2-5; 9 bases match TRBD2. In germline, CDR1 is KGHSH, CDR2 LQKENI. This CDR3 is built from 16 residues. Trimming removed 3 bases from V and 4 bases from J; junction bases left unmatched: 9. The CDR3 bases are TGTGCCAGCTCACCGGCGCGGGAGGGAATAGGAGAGACCCAGTACTTC. Amino acids: CASSPAREGIGETQYF.

This clonotype was detected only a few times. The rearrangement uses TRBV6-2 or TRBV6-3 and TRBJ2-1; D unresolved. V was clipped by 3 bases and J by 0 bases, with 9 bases between them. This CDR3 is built from 15 residues. Germline V CDR1 and CDR2: MNHEY, SVGEGT. The CDR3: CASSYSAFSYNEQFF. Here the CDR3 DNA reads TGTGCCAGCAGTTATAGTGCATTCTCCTACAATGAGCAGTTCTTC.

This sequence joins TRBV5-4 and TRBJ2-1; 11 bases map to TRBD2. From germline, CDR1 is SGHNT and CDR2 YYREEE (reference sequence). V gave up 0 bases and J gave up 8 bases; unmatched junction bases: 4. The CDR3 spans 15 residues. CDR3 DNA: TGTGCCAGCAGCTTGGTAGCGGGAGGGAGAGATGAGCAGTTCTTC. This gives the protein CASSLVAGGRDEQFF. Full variable domain (outside the CDR3, taken from reference TRBV5-4 and TRBJ2-1): ETGVTQSPTHLIKTRGQQVTLRCSSQSGHNTVSWYQQALGQGPQFIFQYYREEENGRGNFPPRFSGLQFPNYSSELNVNALELDDSALYLCASSLVAGGRDEQFFGPGTRLTVL.

The chain uses TRBV11-1 and TRBJ2-2; D gene uncertain. V was cut by 1 base and J by 1 base, with 7 bases left in between. This CDR3 is built from 15 residues. CDR1 SGHAT and CDR2 FQDESV come from the germline V gene (reference sequence). The CDR3 loop reads CASSLVPGNTGELFF. CDR3 DNA: TGTGCCAGCAGCTTAGTCCCGGGGAACACCGGGGAGCTGTTTTTT.

Ten or more counts support this clonotype. This chain joins TRBV3-1 and TRBJ1-2, with D possibly matching TRBD1 (5 bases). Germline loops: CDR1 LGHDT, CDR2 YNNKEL (reference sequence). Trimming removed 3 bases at V and 3 bases at J, with 8 bases between. This CDR3 contains 13 residues. CDR3 sequence: CASSQGQYYGYTF. As DNA, the CDR3 is TGTGCCAGCAGCCAGGGGCAGTACTATGGCTACACCTTC.

CDR3: CASSIRTLYEQYF. The CDR3 DNA sequence: TGTGCCAGTAGTATACGGACTCTGTACGAGCAGTACTTC. The gene calls are TRBV19 and TRBJ2-7, with D possibly TRBD2 on 5 matching bases. Germline V CDR1 and CDR2: LNHDA, SQIVND (reference sequence). Trimming took 2 bases from V and 4 from J, leaving 9 bases between them. The CDR3 consists of 13 residues.

The chain uses TRBV7-2 and TRBJ2-1; D call uncertain. Trimming took 2 bases from V and 3 from J, leaving 11 bases between them. This CDR3 is built from 15 residues. Germline V lookup: CDR1 SGHTA, CDR2 FQGNSA. The CDR3 DNA reads as TGTGCCAGCAGCTTACAGGAAAGGATCTACAATGAGCAGTTCTTC. This translates into CASSLQERIYNEQFF. The full variable domain, completed using reference TRBV7-2 and TRBJ2-1, is GAGVSQSPSNKVTEKGKDVELRCDPISGHTALYWYRQSLGQGLEFLIYFQGNSAPDKSGLPSDRFSAERTGGSVSTLTIQRTQQEDSAVYLCASSLQERIYNEQFFGPGTRLTVL.